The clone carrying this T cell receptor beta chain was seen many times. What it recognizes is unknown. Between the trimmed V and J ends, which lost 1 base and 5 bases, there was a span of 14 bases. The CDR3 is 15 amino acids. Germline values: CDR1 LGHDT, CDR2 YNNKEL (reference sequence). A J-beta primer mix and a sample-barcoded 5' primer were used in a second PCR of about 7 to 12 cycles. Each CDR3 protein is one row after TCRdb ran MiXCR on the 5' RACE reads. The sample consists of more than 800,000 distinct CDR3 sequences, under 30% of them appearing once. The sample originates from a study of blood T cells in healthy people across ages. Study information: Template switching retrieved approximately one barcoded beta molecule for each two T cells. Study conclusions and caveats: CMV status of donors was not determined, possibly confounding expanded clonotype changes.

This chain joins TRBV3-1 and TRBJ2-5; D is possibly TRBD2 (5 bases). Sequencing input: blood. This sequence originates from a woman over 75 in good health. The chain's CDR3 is CASSQGPLARETQYF. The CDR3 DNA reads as TGTGCCAGCAGCCAAGGTCCGCTAGCTCGGGAGACCCAGTACTTC.